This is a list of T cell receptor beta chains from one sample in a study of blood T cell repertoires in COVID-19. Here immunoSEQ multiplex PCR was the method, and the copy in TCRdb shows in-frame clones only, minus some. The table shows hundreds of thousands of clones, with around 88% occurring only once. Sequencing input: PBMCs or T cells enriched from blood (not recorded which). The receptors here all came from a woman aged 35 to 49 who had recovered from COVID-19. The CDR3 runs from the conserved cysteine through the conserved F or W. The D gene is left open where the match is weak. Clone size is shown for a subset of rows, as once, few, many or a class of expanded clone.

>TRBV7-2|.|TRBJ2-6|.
TGTGCCAGCAGCCGCGCCGGGGGCTCTGGGGCCAACGTCCTGACTTTC
CASSRAGGSGANVLTF
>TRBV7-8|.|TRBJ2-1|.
TGTGCCAGCAGCCCGCGACTTGATGTATACAATGAGCAGTTCTTC
CASSPRLDVYNEQFF
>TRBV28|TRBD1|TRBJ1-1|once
TGTGCCAGCAGTTTCCAAGGGGGCCGGGCTTTCTTT
CASSFQGGRAFF
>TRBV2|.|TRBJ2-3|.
TGTGCCAGCAGTTTTCGACTTGGAGATACGCAGTATTTT
CASSFRLGDTQYF
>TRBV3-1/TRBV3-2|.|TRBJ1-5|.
TGTGCCAGCAGCCAAGATTCCGAGGAACTCTATAGCAATCAGCCCCAGCATTTT
CASSQDSEELYSNQPQHF
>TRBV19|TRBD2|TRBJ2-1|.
TGTGCCAGTAGCAGCGGGTCTAGCGGGCGGCGGGAGCAGTTCTTC
CASSSGSSGRREQFF
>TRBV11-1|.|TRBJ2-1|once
TGTGCCAGCAGCTTACTTTTGGGGGGTAATGAGCAGTTCTTC
CASSLLLGGNEQFF
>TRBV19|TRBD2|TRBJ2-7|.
TGTGCCAGTGGACCAGAACCTAGCGGGAGGGACGAGCAGTACTTC
CASGPEPSGRDEQYF
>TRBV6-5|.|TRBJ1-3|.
TGTGCCAGCAGTTATAAGGGACTGACTGCTGGAAACACCATATATTTT
CASSYKGLTAGNTIYF
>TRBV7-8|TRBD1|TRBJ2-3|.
TGTGCCAGCAGCACTAGGGACAGAAGCACAGATACGCAGTATTTT
CASSTRDRSTDTQYF
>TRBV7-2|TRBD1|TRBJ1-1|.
TGTGCCAGCAGCTTAGCTATGGCAGGGGGCCAGGCTTTCTTT
CASSLAMAGGQAFF
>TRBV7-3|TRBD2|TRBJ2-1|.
TGTGCCAGCAGCTTAGGCGGGGGATACGACAATGAGCAGTTCTTC
CASSLGGGYDNEQFF
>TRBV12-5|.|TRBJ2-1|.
TGTGCCCATATCGCGGGAAGAAACAATGAGCAGTTCTTC
CAHIAGRNNEQFF
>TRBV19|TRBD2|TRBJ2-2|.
TGTGCCAGTAGTATGGGTTTACCGGGACTAGCGGGATCGGACGGGGAGCTGTTTTTT
CASSMGLPGLAGSDGELFF
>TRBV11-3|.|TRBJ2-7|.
TGTGCCAGCAGCCCTTTCAGAGGTTCCTACGAGCAGTACTTC
CASSPFRGSYEQYF
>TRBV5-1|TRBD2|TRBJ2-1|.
TGCGCCAGCAGCTTGAGCGGGAGCTACAATGAGCAGTTCTTC
CASSLSGSYNEQFF
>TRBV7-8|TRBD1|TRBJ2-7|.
TGTGCCAGCAGCTTGATCGGGACAGGGGAATACGAGCAGTACTTC
CASSLIGTGEYEQYF
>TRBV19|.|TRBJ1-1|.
TGTGCCAGTAGTGACGTCCAGGGTTTGACTGAAGCTTTCTTT
CASSDVQGLTEAFF
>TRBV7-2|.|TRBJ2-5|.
TGTGCCAGCAGCTTAGCGTCTAGGGGGGGGGAGACCCAGTACTTC
CASSLASRGGETQYF
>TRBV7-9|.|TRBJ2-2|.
TGTGCCAGCAGCTTCTTAGCGCCGAACACCGGGGAGCTGTTTTTT
CASSFLAPNTGELFF
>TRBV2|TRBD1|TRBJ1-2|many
TGTGCCAGCAGTGACGGGACAGGGGGGACGGCTAACTATGGCTACACCTTC
CASSDGTGGTANYGYTF
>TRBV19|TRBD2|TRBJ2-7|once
TGTGCCAGTAGCACCGGGACTAGCAACGAGCAGTACTTC
CASSTGTSNEQYF
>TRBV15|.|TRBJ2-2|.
TGTGCCACCAGCCCTCTTCTCCAGGGCGGGGAGCTGTTTTTT
CATSPLLQGGELFF
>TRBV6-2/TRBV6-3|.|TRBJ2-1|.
TGTGCCAGCAGCCCGCTCGACTCAAACAATGAGCAGTTCTTC
CASSPLDSNNEQFF
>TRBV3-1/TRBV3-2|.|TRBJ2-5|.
TGTGCCAGCAGAACAGGTGCAGAGACCCAGTACTTC
CASRTGAETQYF
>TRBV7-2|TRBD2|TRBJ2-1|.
TGTGCCAGCAGCCCGGAGGGGCTAGCGGGCCACAATGAGCAGTTCTTC
CASSPEGLAGHNEQFF
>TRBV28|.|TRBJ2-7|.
TGTGCCAGCAGCCGTGTCGGGTACGAGCAGTACTTC
CASSRVGYEQYF
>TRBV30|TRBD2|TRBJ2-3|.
TGTGCCTGGAGTCCCCTGGGACTAGCGAGAAACGCAGATACGCAGTATTTT
CAWSPLGLARNADTQYF
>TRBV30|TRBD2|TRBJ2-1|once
TGTGCCTGGAGTGTATCGCGGACTAGCGGGAGCTACAATGAGCAGTTCTTC
CAWSVSRTSGSYNEQFF
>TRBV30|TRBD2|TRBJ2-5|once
TGTGCCTGGAGTAGGGGGACTAGCGGGAGGGGAGAGACCCAGTACTTC
CAWSRGTSGRGETQYF
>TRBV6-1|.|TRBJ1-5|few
TGTGCCAGCAGTGAAGGGAGATCGCCCAATCAGCCCCAGCATTTT
CASSEGRSPNQPQHF
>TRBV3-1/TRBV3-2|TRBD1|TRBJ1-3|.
TGTGCCAGCAGCCGGACAGGGGCTGGAAACACCATATATTTT
CASSRTGAGNTIYF
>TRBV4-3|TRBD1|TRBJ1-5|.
TGCGCCAGCAGCCGTCGACAGGGACGTAATCAGCCCCAGCATTTT
CASSRRQGRNQPQHF
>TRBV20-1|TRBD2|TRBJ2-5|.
TGCAGTGCTAGTAGAGAAAAGGGGACTAGCGGGAGGGCCCCGCAAGAGACCCAGTACTTC
CSASREKGTSGRAPQETQYF
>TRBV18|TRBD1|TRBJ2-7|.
TGTGCCAGCTCGCCCGGGACAGGGAATGAGCAGTACTTC
CASSPGTGNEQYF
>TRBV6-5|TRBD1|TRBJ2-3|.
TGTGCCAGCAGTCCGACGGGACAGCTGGGGGATACGCAGTATTTT
CASSPTGQLGDTQYF
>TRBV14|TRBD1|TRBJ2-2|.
TGTGCCAGCAGCTTTGACAGGGTAAACACCGGGGAGCTGTTTTTT
CASSFDRVNTGELFF
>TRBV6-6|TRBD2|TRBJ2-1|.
TGTGCCAGCAAGAATAGCGGGAGTGCGTACAATGAGCAGTTCTTC
CASKNSGSAYNEQFF
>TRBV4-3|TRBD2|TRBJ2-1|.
TGCGCCAGCAGTAGCCAAGGACTAGCGGGAGTTGAGCAGTTCTTC
CASSSQGLAGVEQFF
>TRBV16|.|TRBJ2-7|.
TGTGCCAGCAGCCAATCGGGGGGGCCCCTTAGACACGAGCAGTACTTC
CASSQSGGPLRHEQYF
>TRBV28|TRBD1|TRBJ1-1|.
TGTGCCAGTACCGGGACAGGTGGGAAAGCTTTCTTT
CASTGTGGKAFF
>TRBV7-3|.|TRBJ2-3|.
TGTGCCAGCAGCTTAATATCGGCGGGGACAGATACGCAGTATTTT
CASSLISAGTDTQYF
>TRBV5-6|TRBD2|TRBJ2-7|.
TGTGCCAGCAGCTTGTTTGGCACTAGCGGGAACTACGAGCAGTACTTC
CASSLFGTSGNYEQYF
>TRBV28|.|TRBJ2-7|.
TGTGCCAGCAGTATCCTCCTGGGTGCGGGGCACGAGCAGTACTTC
CASSILLGAGHEQYF
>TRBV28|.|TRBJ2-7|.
TGTGCCAGCAGGATGCAGGGGCCCGCCTACGAGCAGTACTTC
CASRMQGPAYEQYF
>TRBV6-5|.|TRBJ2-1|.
TGTGCCAGCAGCGGGGACAATGAGCAGTTCTTC
CASSGDNEQFF
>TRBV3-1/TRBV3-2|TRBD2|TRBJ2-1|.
TGTGCCAGCAGCCACGTGGCGGGAGGTGAGCAGTTCTTC
CASSHVAGGEQFF
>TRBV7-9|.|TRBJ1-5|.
TGTGCCAGCAGCCGGGGGACCCTCAGCAATCAGCCCCAGCATTTT
CASSRGTLSNQPQHF
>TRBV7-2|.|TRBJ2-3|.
TGTGCCAGCAGCTTAGATATAGATACGCAGTATTTT
CASSLDIDTQYF
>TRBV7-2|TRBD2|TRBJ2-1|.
TGTGCCAGCAGCTTAAGACCCGGACTAGTTATGGGGGACAATGAGCAGTTCTTC
CASSLRPGLVMGDNEQFF